This paragraph covers one T cell receptor (beta chain) sequence. It lacks a known antigen. Base qualities are missing; no much larger clone stands one base away. A cohort of 25 to 30 patients with locally advanced or metastatic urothelial carcinoma, treated at Memorial Sloan Kettering on a trial protocol, was included. Peripheral blood mononuclear cells were collected from each patient pretreatment and during treatment, giving between 1 and 8 total time points per patient. The Qiagen DNeasy Blood extraction kit was used to purify genomic DNA from total PBMCs and from tumor samples. PBMCs were collected pretreatment and during treatment and were isolated and stored as previously described. The sample belongs to a study of PD-L1 blockade in urothelial cancer (dated by TCRdb to 2017 to 2019). Regarding the study in general: Therapy was started at some point between 2013 and 2015 for all patients, and atezolizumab 1,200 mg was administered intravenously every 3 weeks. Blood samples were analyzed at two time points: 3 weeks after treatment start (second dose) and 6 weeks after treatment start. Patients had an ECOG performance status of 0 or 1 and had received between 0 and 3 prior chemotherapy regimens. About 90% of the roughly 30 patients were males with bladder-origin urothelial cancer, and about 65% of the roughly 30 reported a prior smoking history. In the same patients who had TCR sequencing, pretreatment tumors also underwent whole exome sequencing and RNA sequencing. Durable clinical benefit was achieved by nine patients but not by the remaining 20. An exploratory multi-omic analysis was conducted of the somatic, immune and clinical correlates of response to PD-L1 blockade with atezolizumab in urothelial cancer. Pretreatment blood TCR-seq was available for 30 or so patients, at least one posttreatment blood collection was obtained for some 25 patients, and tumor TCR-seq was available for some 25 patients. Durable clinical benefit was defined as progression-free survival longer than 6 months, and TCR features were also tested against progression-free and overall survival. Blood samples gave median yields of about 150,000 T cells and tens of thousands of unique TCRs, along with a median clonality of about 0.084. TCR sequencing covered pretreatment tumor samples and matched, serially collected peripheral blood taken before and after atezolizumab treatment. Study-wide conclusions, independent of this receptor: A pretreatment peripheral blood TCR clonality below the median was linked to improved progression-free and overall survival. Because the sample size was small (n ≈ 30) and many of the analyses were exploratory, the results are meant to be hypothesis-generating. At 3 weeks after the start of treatment, tumor-associated TCR clones in peripheral blood had expanded more in patients with durable benefit (n ≈ 22, p = 0.022).

Reading the germline V gene (reference sequence) gives CDR1 LNHDA and CDR2 SQIVND. The CDR3 holds 16 amino acids from the cysteine to the phenylalanine. The sequence is cut down to CDR3 DNA, 48 bases in frame from base 1. The germline V end is reduced by 1 base and the J end by 9 bases; junction bases left unmatched: 10. Synthetic TCR analog templates were spiked into each PCR to estimate absolute template abundance from read counts. Using the immunoSEQ assay, TCRbeta CDR3 regions were amplified from genomic DNA with bias-controlled V and J gene primers. Sequencing of rearranged TCRbeta segments was performed at approximately 20X coverage. The authors' pipeline ran thus. Sequencing errors were corrected by clustering, and CDR3s were annotated against IMGT so that V, D and J genes could be assigned. Out-of-frame and stop-codon sequences were excluded, and only productive TCRbeta rearrangements were used in downstream analyses. Clonality was computed as one minus Shannon entropy normalized by the log of the number of unique productive sequences. Clones differing between time points or between blood and tumor were identified using Fisher's exact test with Benjamini-Hochberg correction, with an adjusted p below 0.01 applied as the threshold. TCRdb re-hosts the immuneACCESS table, in-frame sequences only. Its copies lack some clones; in the studies checked, an unresolved V gene accounts for under half of them, and the cause for the rest is not known. That table is the source of V, J and clone size, and D and trimming were worked out from the DNA. This sample gives tens of thousands of clones in total; almost 85% of them show up just once. The top ten clones comprise around 4.5% of the sample.

The rearranged segments are TRBV19 and TRBJ2-1; 9 of the junction bases match TRBD2. This sequence was found in an older man with urothelial cancer. Sequencing was performed on PBMCs, taken around atezolizumab (anti-PD-L1) treatment. The CDR3 in this case is CASSIGGGRASVEQFF. The DNA is TGTGCCAGTAGTATAGGGGGCGGGAGGGCCTCGGTTGAGCAGTTCTTC.